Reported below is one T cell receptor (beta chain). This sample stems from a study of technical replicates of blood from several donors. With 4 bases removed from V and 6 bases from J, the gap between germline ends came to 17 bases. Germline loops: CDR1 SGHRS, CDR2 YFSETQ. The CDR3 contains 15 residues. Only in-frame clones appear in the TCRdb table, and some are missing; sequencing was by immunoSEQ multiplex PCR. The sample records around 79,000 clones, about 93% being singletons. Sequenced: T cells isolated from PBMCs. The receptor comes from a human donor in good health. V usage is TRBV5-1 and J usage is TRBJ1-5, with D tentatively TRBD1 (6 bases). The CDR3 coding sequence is TGCGCCAGCAGCGCTACAGGGAGAGGGGGTCAGCCCCAGCATTTT. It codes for CASSATGRGGQPQHF.